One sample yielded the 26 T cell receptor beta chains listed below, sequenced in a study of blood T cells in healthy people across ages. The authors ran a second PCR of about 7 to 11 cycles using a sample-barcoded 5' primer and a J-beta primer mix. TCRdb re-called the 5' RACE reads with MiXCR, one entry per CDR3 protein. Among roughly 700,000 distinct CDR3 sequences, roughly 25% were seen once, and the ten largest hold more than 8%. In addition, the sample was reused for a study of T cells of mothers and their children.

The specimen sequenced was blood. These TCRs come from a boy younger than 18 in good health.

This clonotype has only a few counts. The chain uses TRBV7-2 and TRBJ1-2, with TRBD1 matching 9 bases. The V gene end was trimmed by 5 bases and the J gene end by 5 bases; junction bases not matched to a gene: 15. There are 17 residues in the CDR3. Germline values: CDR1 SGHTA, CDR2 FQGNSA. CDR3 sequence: CASSPGTGRGVLYGYTF. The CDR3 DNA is TGTGCCAGCAGCCCCGGGACAGGGCGCGGTGTCTTATATGGCTACACCTTC.

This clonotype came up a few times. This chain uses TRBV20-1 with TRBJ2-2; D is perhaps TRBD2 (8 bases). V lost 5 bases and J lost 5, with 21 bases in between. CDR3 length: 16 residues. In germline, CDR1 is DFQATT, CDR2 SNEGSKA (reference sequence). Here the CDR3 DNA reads TGCAGTGCTCCTTACCGACAGGGACTAGGGACCGGGGAGCTGTTTTTT. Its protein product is CSAPYRQGLGTGELFF.

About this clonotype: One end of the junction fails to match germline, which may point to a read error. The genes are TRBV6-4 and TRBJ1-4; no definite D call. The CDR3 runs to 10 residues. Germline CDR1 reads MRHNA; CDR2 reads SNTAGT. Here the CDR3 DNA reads TGTGCCAGCAGTGATGAATGGACTGTTTTT. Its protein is CASSDEWTVF.

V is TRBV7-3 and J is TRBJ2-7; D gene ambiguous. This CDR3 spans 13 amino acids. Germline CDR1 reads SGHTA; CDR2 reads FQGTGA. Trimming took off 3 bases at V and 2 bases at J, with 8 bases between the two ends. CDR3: CASSFDGAYEQYF. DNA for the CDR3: TGTGCCAGCAGCTTTGACGGCGCCTACGAGCAGTACTTC.

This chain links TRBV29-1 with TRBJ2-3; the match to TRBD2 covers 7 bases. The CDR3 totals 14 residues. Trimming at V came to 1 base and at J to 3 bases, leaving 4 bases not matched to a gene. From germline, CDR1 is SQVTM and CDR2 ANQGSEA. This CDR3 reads CSVEGGSFTDTQYF. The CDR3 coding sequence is TGCAGCGTTGAAGGCGGGAGCTTTACAGATACGCAGTATTTT.

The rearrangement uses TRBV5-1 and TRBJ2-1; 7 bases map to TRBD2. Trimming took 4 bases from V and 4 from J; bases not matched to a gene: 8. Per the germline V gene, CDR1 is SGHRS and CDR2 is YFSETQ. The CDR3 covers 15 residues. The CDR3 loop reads CASSEEERGYNEQFF. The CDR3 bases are TGCGCCAGCAGCGAGGAGGAGCGGGGATACAATGAGCAGTTCTTC.

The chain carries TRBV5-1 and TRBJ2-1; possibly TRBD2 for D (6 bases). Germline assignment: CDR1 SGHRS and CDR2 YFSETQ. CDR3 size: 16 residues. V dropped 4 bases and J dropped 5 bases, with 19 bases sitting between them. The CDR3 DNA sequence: TGCGCCAGCAGCCCGGGACTTGCAGGTCTAAACAATGAGCAGTTCTTC. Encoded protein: CASSPGLAGLNNEQFF. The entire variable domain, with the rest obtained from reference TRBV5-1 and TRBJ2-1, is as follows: KAGVTQTPRYLIKTRGQQVTLSCSPISGHRSVSWYQQTPGQGLQFLFEYFSETQRNKGNFPGRFSGRQFSNSRSEMNVSTLELGDSALYLCASSPGLAGLNNEQFFGPGTRLTVL.

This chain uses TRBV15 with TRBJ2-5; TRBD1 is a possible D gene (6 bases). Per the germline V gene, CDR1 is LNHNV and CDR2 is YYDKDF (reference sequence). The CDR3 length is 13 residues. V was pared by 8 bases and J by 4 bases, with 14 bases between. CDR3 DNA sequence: TGTGCCACCCATAACAGGGCTGGAGAGACCCAGTACTTC. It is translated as CATHNRAGETQYF.

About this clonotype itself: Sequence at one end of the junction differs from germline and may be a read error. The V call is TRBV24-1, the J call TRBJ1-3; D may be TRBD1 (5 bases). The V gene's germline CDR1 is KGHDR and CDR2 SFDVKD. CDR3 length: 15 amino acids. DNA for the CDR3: TGTGCCACCAGTGCCGGGACTTCCTCTGGGAACACCATATATTTT. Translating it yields CATSAGTSSGNTIYF.

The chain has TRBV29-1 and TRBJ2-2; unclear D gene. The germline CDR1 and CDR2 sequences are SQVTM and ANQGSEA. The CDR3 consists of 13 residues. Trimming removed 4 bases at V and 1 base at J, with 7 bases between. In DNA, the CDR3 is TGCAGCGTTGCAAGCTGGAACACCGGGGAGCTGTTTTTT. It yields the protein CSVASWNTGELFF.

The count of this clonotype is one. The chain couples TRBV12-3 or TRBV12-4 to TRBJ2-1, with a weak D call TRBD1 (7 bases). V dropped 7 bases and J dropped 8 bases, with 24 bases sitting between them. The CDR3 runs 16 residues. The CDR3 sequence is CASTLGGTALGDEQFF. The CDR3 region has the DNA TGTGCCAGCACCTTAGGGGGGACAGCGTTAGGTGATGAGCAGTTCTTC.

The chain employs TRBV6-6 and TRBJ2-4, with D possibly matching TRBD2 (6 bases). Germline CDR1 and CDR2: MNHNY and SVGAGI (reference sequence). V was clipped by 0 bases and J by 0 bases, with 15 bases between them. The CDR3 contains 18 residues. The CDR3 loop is CASSYSIGRDSAKNIQYF. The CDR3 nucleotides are TGTGCCAGCAGTTACTCAATCGGCAGGGACTCAGCCAAAAACATTCAGTACTTC.

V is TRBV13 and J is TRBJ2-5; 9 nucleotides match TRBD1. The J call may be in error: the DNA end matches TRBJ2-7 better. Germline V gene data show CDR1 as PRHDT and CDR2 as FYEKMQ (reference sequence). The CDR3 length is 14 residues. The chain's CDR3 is CASSYLQGAGEQYF. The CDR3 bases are TGTGCCAGCAGCTATCTACAGGGGGCAGGCGAGCAGTACTTC.

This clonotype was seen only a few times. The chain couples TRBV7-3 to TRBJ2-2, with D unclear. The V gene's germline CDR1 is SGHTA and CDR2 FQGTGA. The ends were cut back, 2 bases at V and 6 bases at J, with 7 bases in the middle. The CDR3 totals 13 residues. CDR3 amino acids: CASSLLTPGELFF. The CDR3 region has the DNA TGTGCCAGCAGCTTATTAACACCCGGGGAGCTGTTTTTT.

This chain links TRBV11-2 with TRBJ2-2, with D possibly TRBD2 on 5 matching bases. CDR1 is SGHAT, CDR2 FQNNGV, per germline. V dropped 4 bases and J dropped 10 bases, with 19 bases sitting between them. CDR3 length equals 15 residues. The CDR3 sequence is CASSWTIPGSSELFF. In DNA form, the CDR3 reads TGTGCCAGCAGCTGGACCATCCCTGGGAGCTCGGAGCTGTTTTTT.

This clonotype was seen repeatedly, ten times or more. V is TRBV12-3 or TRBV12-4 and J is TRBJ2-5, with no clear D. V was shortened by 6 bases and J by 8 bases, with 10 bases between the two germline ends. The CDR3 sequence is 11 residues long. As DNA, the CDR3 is TGTGCCAGCAGCCAGGCAGGAACCCAGTACTTC. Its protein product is CASSQAGTQYF.

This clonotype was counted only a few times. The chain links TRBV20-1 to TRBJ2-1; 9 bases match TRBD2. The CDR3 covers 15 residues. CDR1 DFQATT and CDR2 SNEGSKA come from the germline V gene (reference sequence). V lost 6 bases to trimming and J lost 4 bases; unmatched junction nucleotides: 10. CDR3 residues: CSAAIAGAGYNEQFF. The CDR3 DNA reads TGCAGTGCCGCTATAGCGGGAGCTGGTTACAATGAGCAGTTCTTC.

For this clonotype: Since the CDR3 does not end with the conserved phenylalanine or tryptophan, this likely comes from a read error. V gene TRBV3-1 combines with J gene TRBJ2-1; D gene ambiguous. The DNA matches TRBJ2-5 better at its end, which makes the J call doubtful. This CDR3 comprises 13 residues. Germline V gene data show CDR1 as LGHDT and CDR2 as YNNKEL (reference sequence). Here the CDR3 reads CASSPTRDGTQYL. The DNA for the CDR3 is TGTGCCAGCAGCCCGACTCGCGATGGGACCCAGTACCTC.

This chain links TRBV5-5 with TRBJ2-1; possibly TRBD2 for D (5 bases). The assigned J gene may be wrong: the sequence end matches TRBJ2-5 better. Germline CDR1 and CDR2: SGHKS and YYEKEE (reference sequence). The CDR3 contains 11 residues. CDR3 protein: CASRDWAAQYF. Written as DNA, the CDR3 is TGTGCCAGCAGGGACTGGGCGGCCCAGTACTTC.

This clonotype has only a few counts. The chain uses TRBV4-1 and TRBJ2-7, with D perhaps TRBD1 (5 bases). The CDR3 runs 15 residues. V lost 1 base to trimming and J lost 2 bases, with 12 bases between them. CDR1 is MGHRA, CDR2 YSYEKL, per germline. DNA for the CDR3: TGCGCCAGCAGCCAAGCGTACTCAGGGACCTACGAGCAGTACTTC. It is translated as CASSQAYSGTYEQYF.

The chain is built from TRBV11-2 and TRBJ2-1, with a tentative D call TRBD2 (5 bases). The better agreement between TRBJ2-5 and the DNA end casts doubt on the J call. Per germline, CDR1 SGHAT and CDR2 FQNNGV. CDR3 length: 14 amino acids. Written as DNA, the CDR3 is TGTGCCAGCAGCTTTCTTCTAGCCGGCGAGACCCAGTACTTC. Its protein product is CASSFLLAGETQYF.

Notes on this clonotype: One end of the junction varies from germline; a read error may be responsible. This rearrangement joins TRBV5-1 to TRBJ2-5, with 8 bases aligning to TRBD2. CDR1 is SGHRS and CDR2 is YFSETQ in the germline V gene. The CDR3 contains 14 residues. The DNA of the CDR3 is TGCGCCAGCACCCCAATAGCGGGGACATACGAGCAGTGCTTC. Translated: CASTPIAGTYEQCF.

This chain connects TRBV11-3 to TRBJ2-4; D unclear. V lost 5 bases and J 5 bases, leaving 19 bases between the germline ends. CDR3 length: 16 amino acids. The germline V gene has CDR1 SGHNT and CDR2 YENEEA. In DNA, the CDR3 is TGTGCCAGCAGCCCATCCTGGGCAGGAATGGAAAACATTCAGTACTTC. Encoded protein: CASSPSWAGMENIQYF.

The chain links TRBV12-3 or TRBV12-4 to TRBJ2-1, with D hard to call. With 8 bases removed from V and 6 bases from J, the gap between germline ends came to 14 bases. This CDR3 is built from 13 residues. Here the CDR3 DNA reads TGTGCCAGCCGCTTATCGTTAATCAATGAGCAGTTCTTC. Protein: CASRLSLINEQFF.

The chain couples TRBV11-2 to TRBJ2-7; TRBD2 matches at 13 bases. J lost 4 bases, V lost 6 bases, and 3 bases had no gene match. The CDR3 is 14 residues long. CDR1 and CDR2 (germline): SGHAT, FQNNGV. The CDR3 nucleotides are TGTGCCAGCAGAAGACTAGCGGGAGGTTACGAGCAGTACTTC. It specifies CASRRLAGGYEQYF.

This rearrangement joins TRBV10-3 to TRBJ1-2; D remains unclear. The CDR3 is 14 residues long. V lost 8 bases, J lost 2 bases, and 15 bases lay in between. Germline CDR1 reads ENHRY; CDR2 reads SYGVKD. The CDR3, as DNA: TGTGCCATCGGGGATGATAGCATCAACTATGGCTACACCTTC. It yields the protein CAIGDDSINYGYTF.